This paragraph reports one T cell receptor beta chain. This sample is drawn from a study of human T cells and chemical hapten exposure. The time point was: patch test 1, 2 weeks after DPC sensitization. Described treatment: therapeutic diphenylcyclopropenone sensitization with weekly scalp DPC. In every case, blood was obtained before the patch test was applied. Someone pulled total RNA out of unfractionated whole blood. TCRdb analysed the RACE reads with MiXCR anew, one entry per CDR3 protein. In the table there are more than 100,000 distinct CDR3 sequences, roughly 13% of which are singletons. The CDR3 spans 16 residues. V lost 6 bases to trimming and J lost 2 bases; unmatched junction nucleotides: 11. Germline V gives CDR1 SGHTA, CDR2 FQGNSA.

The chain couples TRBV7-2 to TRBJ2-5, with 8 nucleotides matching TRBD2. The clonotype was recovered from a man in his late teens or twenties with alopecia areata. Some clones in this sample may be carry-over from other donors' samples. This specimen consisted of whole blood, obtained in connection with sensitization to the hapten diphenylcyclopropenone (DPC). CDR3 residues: CASSTQLGGAQETQYF. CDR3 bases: TGTGCCAGCAGTACTCAACTCGGGGGGGCACAAGAGACCCAGTACTTC. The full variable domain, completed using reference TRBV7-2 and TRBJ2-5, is GAGVSQSPSNKVTEKGKDVELRCDPISGHTALYWYRQSLGQGLEFLIYFQGNSAPDKSGLPSDRFSAERTGGSVSTLTIQRTQQEDSAVYLCASSTQLGGAQETQYFGPGTRLLVL.